This T cell receptor beta chain emerged from a study of vaccination and CD4 T cells after COVID-19. The Oncomine TCR Beta short-read assay sequenced DNA from cultured CD4+ T cells. MiXCR, run by TCRdb on the PCR reads, gives a single entry per CDR3 protein. This table has 11,000 to 15,000 distinct CDR3 sequences, about 21% appearing once. Remarks on this clonotype: The antigen remains undetermined.

V lost 4 bases and J lost 0; bases outside the gene matches: 1. The CDR3 sequence is 15 residues long. CDR1 and CDR2 from the germline V gene are LGHNA and YNFKEQ. Noted treatment: roughly 10-day PBMC culture with coronavirus spike peptide pools or control peptides (ViraFEST assay). Study-wide results and limits: The median number of SARS-CoV-2-reactive clonotypes increased from roughly 22 to 38, a change that did not reach significance.

The chain combines TRBV4-2 with TRBJ2-3; 10 positions agree with TRBD2. The sequencing input was cultured CD4+ T cells from blood. The sequence derives from a human donor with COVID-19. The DNA for the CDR3 is TGTGCCAGCAGCCCGGGACTAGCGAGCACAGATACGCAGTATTTT. As protein: CASSPGLASTDTQYF.